The 17 T cell receptor beta chains listed next were all sequenced from one sample in a study of blood T cells in healthy people across ages. Primers used in a second PCR of roughly 6 to 12 cycles were a sample-barcoded 5' primer and a J-beta primer mix. TCRdb reprocessed the 5' RACE reads with MiXCR, giving one entry per CDR3 protein. The table records 850,000 to 1,000,000 distinct CDR3 sequences, roughly 51% of them present only once. The sample consisted of blood. These receptors were obtained from a woman in her sixties in good health.

The rearrangement links TRBV24-1 to TRBJ1-1; TRBD1 aligns across 8 bases. The V segment lost 3 bases and the J segment 3 bases; nucleotides outside the gene matches: 5. The CDR3 spans 15 residues. Germline values: CDR1 KGHDR, CDR2 SFDVKD. The CDR3 reads CATSDKRQGYTEAFF. Here the CDR3 DNA reads TGTGCCACCAGTGATAAACGACAGGGGTACACTGAAGCTTTCTTT.

Turning to this clonotype: A much bigger clone sits one base away, suggesting this may be a read error. The chain uses TRBV5-1 and TRBJ2-1, with no clear D. This CDR3 comprises 13 residues. CDR1 and CDR2 from the germline V gene are SGHRS and YFSETQ. The CDR3 nucleotides are TGCGCCAACAGCCCTGGCTTGGGGAATGAGCAGTTCTTC. Protein product: CANSPGLGNEQFF.

The genes are TRBV7-2 and TRBJ2-1; TRBD2 might be the D (6 bases). The CDR3 is made up of 17 amino acids. CDR1 and CDR2 from the germline V gene are SGHTA and FQGNSA. Trimming took off 7 bases at V and 7 bases at J, with 26 bases between the two ends. Written as DNA, the CDR3 is TGTGCCAGCAACTACCAACCAGGACTTCTAGCGAGGAATGAGCAGTTCTTC. Protein product: CASNYQPGLLARNEQFF. The full variable domain, with the rest looked up from reference TRBV7-2 and TRBJ2-1, is GAGVSQSPSNKVTEKGKDVELRCDPISGHTALYWYRQSLGQGLEFLIYFQGNSAPDKSGLPSDRFSAERTGGSVSTLTIQRTQQEDSAVYLCASNYQPGLLARNEQFFGPGTRLTVL.

A word on this clonotype: This may come from a read error, since a much larger clone is one base off. V and J are TRBV7-9 and TRBJ2-7, with D tentatively TRBD2 (5 bases). The germline V gene has CDR1 SEHNR and CDR2 FQNEAQ (reference sequence). The CDR3 sequence is 13 residues long. V was pared by 6 bases and J by 8 bases, with 17 bases between. As DNA, the CDR3 is TGTGCCAGCAGACCCGGGGAAGGTAGGAAGCAGTACTTC. Translating it yields CASRPGEGRKQYF. The complete variable domain, with remaining parts taken from reference TRBV7-9 and TRBJ2-7, reads DTGVSQNPRHKITKRGQNVTFRCDPISEHNRLYWYRQTLGQGPEFLTYFQNEAQLEKSRLLSDRFSAERPKGSFSTLEIQRTEQGDSAMYLCASRPGEGRKQYFGPGTRLTVT.

The chain carries TRBV27 and TRBJ2-5, with 9 bases aligning to TRBD2. Gene TRBJ2-7 matches the end of the DNA better, so the J call may be wrong. The CDR3 spans 16 residues. Germline V gives CDR1 MNHEY, CDR2 SMNVEV (reference sequence). CDR3 protein: CASSLSGTSRSYEQYF. CDR3 DNA sequence: TGTGCCAGCAGTTTATCAGGGACTAGCAGGAGTTACGAGCAGTACTTC.

The chain combines TRBV7-6 with TRBJ2-5; D possibly corresponds to TRBD2 (5 bases). The CDR3 has 15 residues. Germline CDR1 SGHVS, CDR2 FNYEAQ. Trimming removed 0 bases from V and 4 bases from J, with 12 bases in between. CDR3 region: CASSLALARGETQYF. The CDR3 DNA follows: TGTGCCAGCAGCTTAGCGCTAGCACGAGGAGAGACCCAGTACTTC.

The chain links TRBV30 to TRBJ2-3; D tentatively fits TRBD1 or TRBD2 (6 bases each). The V gene lost 4 bases and the J gene lost 4 bases, with 12 bases spanning the gap. CDR1 is GTSNPN and CDR2 is SVGIG in the germline V gene (reference sequence). CDR3 length equals 13 residues. The CDR3 bases are TGTGCCTGGAATGGCGGGACATCAGATACGCAGTATTTT. Its translation is CAWNGGTSDTQYF.

The chain couples TRBV18 to TRBJ2-7, with 10 bases lining up with TRBD2. The CDR3 has 16 residues. The J segment lost 2 bases and the V segment lost 4 bases, leaving 8 bases of the junction unmatched. Germline V gives CDR1 KGHSH, CDR2 LQKENI. The CDR3 loop reads CASSQGTSAYTYEQYF. CDR3 DNA: TGTGCCAGCTCACAAGGGACTAGCGCTTATACCTACGAGCAGTACTTC.

This clonotype was seen a few times. This sequence joins TRBV28 and TRBJ2-3; D may be TRBD2 (5 bases). The V end was cut by 4 bases, the J end by 3 bases, with 11 bases between. CDR3 length: 14 amino acids. Germline CDR1 and CDR2: MDHEN and SYDVKM. The CDR3 nucleotides are TGTGCCAGCAGTTGGAGGAGGAAGACAGATACGCAGTATTTT. Translated, it gives CASSWRRKTDTQYF.

The chain joins TRBV28 to TRBJ2-1; 11 bases agree with TRBD2. V was pared by 3 bases and J by 7 bases, with 8 bases of the junction left unmatched. The length of the CDR3 is 16 residues. Germline values: CDR1 MDHEN, CDR2 SYDVKM. The CDR3 region has the DNA TGTGCCAGCAGTTTTCTGTTAGCGGGAGGGGGAAATGAGCAGTTCTTC. Protein: CASSFLLAGGGNEQFF. Full variable domain (rest looked up from reference TRBV28 and TRBJ2-1): DVKVTQSSRYLVKRTGEKVFLECVQDMDHENMFWYRQDPGLGLRLIYFSYDVKMKEKGDIPEGYSVSREKKERFSLILESASTNQTSMYLCASSFLLAGGGNEQFFGPGTRLTVL.

The gene calls are TRBV5-1 and TRBJ2-1, with D unclear. CDR3 length: 12 amino acids. V lost 0 bases to trimming and J lost 14 bases, with 12 bases between them. In germline, CDR1 is SGHRS, CDR2 YFSETQ. DNA of the CDR3: TGCGCCAGCAGCTTGGGATCCTCAGAAGAGTTCTTC. This codes for CASSLGSSEEFF.

This clonotype was observed a handful of times. The chain recombines TRBV27 with TRBJ2-7; D might be TRBD1 (7 bases). CDR1 is MNHEY and CDR2 is SMNVEV in the germline V gene (reference sequence). The CDR3 length is 16 residues. V was shortened by 3 bases and J by 0 bases, with 15 bases between the two germline ends. CDR3 in DNA: TGTGCCAGCAGTTTGGGGGGACAGACCAACTCCTACGAGCAGTACTTC. Protein: CASSLGGQTNSYEQYF.

The chain uses TRBV21-1 and TRBJ2-3; the table's D call, TRBD2, was not checked against the DNA. TRBV21-1 is a pseudogene. The CDR3 extends over 16 amino acids. The CDR3 DNA is TGTGCCAGCAGCAAAGTAGCGGGAGGGCCCCCAGATACGCAGTATTTT. Translation gives CASSKVAGGPPDTQYF.

The J gene is TRBJ2-5, the V gene TRBV18; possible D gene TRBD2, 6 bases. Trimming took off 8 bases at V and 2 bases at J, with 18 bases between the two ends. The CDR3 loop spans 15 amino acids. Germline V CDR1 and CDR2: KGHSH, LQKENI. CDR3: CASARELTIQETQYF. CDR3 bases: TGTGCCAGCGCCCGGGAGCTCACAATTCAAGAGACCCAGTACTTC.

Concerning this clonotype: The conserved phenylalanine or tryptophan normally closing the CDR3 is absent here, so this likely arose from a read error. The chain links TRBV6-2 or TRBV6-3 to TRBJ1-5; D remains ambiguous. Trimming shortened V by 2 bases and J by 1 base, and 6 bases separated the two germline ends. Germline values: CDR1 MNHEY, CDR2 SVGEGT. The CDR3 covers 14 residues. The CDR3 DNA sequence: TGTGCCAGCAGTTACGAGGGAAGCAATCAGCCCCAGCATCTT. Translating gives CASSYEGSNQPQHL.

The chain couples TRBV4-2 to TRBJ2-1, with 13 bases identical to TRBD2. Per the germline V gene, CDR1 is LGHNA and CDR2 is YNFKEQ. Unmatched junction bases numbered 5, after V lost 0 bases and J lost 9 bases. This CDR3 has 16 amino acids. The CDR3 is CASSQDEGLAGLEQFF. CDR3 coding DNA: TGTGCCAGCAGCCAAGATGAGGGACTAGCGGGACTTGAGCAGTTCTTC.

The sample holds a few counts of this clonotype. The V and J genes are TRBV12-3 or TRBV12-4 and TRBJ1-1; D gene ambiguous. The CDR3 sequence is 14 residues long. Between the trimmed V and J ends, which lost 3 bases and 7 bases, there was a span of 15 bases. The CDR3 region is CASSLESIKGEAFF. CDR3 sequence (DNA): TGTGCCAGCAGTTTGGAGTCGATAAAAGGTGAAGCTTTCTTT.